The TCR beta chain described here comes from a study of cytotoxic CD8 clonotypes in ibrutinib-treated CLL. Depth targeted 1 in 200,000 to 1 in 1 million T cells, averaging roughly 9.3x coverage per clonotype. Assay: immunoSEQ multiplex PCR; the TCRdb copy retains only in-frame clones and omits some. The repertoire holds approximately 210,000 clones, with about 72% as singletons. Study-wide results and limits: Few clonotypes were public, and these shrank or held steady under treatment.

There are a few counts of this clone. Its antigen is unidentified. The starting material was PBMCs, obtained after 24 months of ibrutinib treatment. The clonotype comes from a human donor with chronic lymphocytic leukemia.

CDR3: CASSVHKDTEAFF. Written as DNA, the CDR3 is TGCGCCAGCAGCGTTCACAAGGACACTGAAGCTTTCTTT. The chain joins TRBV5-1 to TRBJ1-1; D is ambiguous. Germline V lookup: CDR1 SGHRS, CDR2 YFSETQ. The CDR3 totals 13 residues. The V end lost 4 bases, the J end lost 3 bases, and 10 bases lay between the germline ends.